This record looks at one T cell receptor (beta chain) sequence and its context. The table came from immunoSEQ multiplex PCR; TCRdb's copy has only in-frame clones and leaves some out. In the table there are 30,000 or so clones, roughly four fifths of which are singletons. Germline V lookup: CDR1 SEHNR, CDR2 FQNEAQ (reference sequence). The V end lost 8 bases, the J end lost 2 bases, and 6 bases lay between the germline ends. CDR3 size: 11 residues. The data were obtained in a study of OX40 agonist ivuxolimab in advanced cancers. This sample comprised CD4+ or CD8+ T cells sorted from blood, obtained in a trial of the OX40 agonist ivuxolimab. The receptor comes from an adult with an advanced solid tumor such as melanoma, head and neck, liver or kidney cancer. The chain uses TRBV7-9 and TRBJ1-1; D not certain. The CDR3: CASRHNTEAFF. The CDR3 region has the DNA TGTGCCAGCCGGCATAACACTGAAGCTTTCTTT.